This T cell receptor (beta chain) was retrieved from a study of shared clonotypes between healthy human individuals (dated by TCRdb to the early 2020s). In the study overall: A few men and two women, aged 18 to 49 years, made up the cohort. Per donor, three plates each were used for CD4 naive and CD4 memory, two for CD8 naive, and one for CD8 memory. Blood TCR repertoires of about five healthy adults were deeply sequenced to estimate repertoire size and the extent of clonotype sharing between individuals. To increase sequencing depth and limit assay-specific biases, TCR repertoire library preparation and sequencing were carried out by different laboratories using diverse techniques. Per donor, leukapheresis produced somewhere between about 0.94 and 10 billion PBMCs.

Donors were healthy HIV-negative adults with no recently reported acute infections or vaccinations. Only Caucasian adults living in Nashville, Tennessee, USA were represented among the donors. CD4+ T cells were enriched by magnetic negative selection; naive cells were then positively selected on CD45RA, and the negative fraction formed the memory subset. Blood was collected by leukapheresis, and PBMCs were isolated by Ficoll-Histopaque density gradient centrifugation and then cryopreserved in liquid nitrogen vapor phase. Analytical flow cytometry was used to check the purity and quantity of every magnetically sorted T cell population. From each sorted fraction, genomic DNA was isolated and quantified by UV absorbance on a Nanodrop 2000c. To note about this clone: Its antigen specificity is not known. No much larger clone is present one base from it, and per-base qualities are unavailable.

Study-wide conclusions, independent of this receptor: Only blood was sampled, and tissue TCR repertoires likely differ from those in blood. About 5% of naive CD4, around 3.6% of naive CD8, around 2.3% of memory CD4, and 0.4% of memory CD8 clonotypes were shared across several donors. Larger estimated clonotype richness was generally found for naive subsets than for memory subsets. Pairwise subsampling indicated that sequencing depth was expected to affect the degree of clonotype sharing among donors. Higher generation probabilities were observed for clonotypes shared by all four sorted-subset donors than for non-shared clonotypes. Because the study included a small number of donors, the genetic and exposure-history diversity represented was limited. Incomplete sequencing was indicated by rarefaction of sorted-subset datasets, despite the large sequencing depth.

Reading from cysteine to phenylalanine, the CDR3 counts 13 amino acids. Only CDR3 DNA is held: 39 bases, read in frame from base 1. V is reduced by 0 bases and J by 11 bases, leaving a spacing of 8 bases between them. From a lookup of the germline V gene, CDR1 and CDR2 are SGHDN and FVKESK. Using the deep immunoSEQ assay, multiplex PCR amplified TCR CDR3 regions from genomic DNA. Genomic DNA extracted from each cell subset was distributed evenly over all wells of several immunoSEQ 96-well plates, and each plate served as one replicate. For sorted subsets, approximately 200 ng of genomic DNA, equivalent to some 30,000 T cell genomes, went into each replicate PCR. Purified libraries were measured with a Qubit 3.0 fluorometer, size-checked on a Bioanalyzer 2100, and measured again with the KAPA Library Quantification kit. Each immunoSEQ 96-well plate was sequenced on its own single-read 150-cycle Illumina NextSeq 550 flow cell. As for the authors' bioinformatics: Because only junctional sequences without quality scores were contained in the immunoSEQ output, filtering matching that applied to full-length reads could not be performed. Sequences were annotated with PyIR, a Python wrapper for IgBLAST v1.9, using IMGT germline references to assign V/J genes and CDR3. Reads were filtered out if the reads had weak V/J assignments (E-value above 1e-6), no CDR3, stop codons, out-of-frame junctions, or ambiguous translated residues. A V3J clonotype was defined by an identical inferred V gene, J gene, and CDR3 amino acid sequence. The percentage overlap between two repertoires was calculated by dividing the number of shared unique clonotypes by the size of the smaller repertoire. Three approaches were used to assess repertoire richness: RTK rarefaction, the Chao1 estimator, and Recon v2.1 estimates of unobserved clonotypes. For all TCRbeta clonotypes obtained by the gDNA method from a handful of donors, generation probabilities were computed with OLGA. Sourced from immuneACCESS, this table was stored by TCRdb with only in-frame sequences that have V and J called. A share of the clones is absent; for the studies checked, an unresolved V gene accounts for under half, and the remainder has no known explanation. The V and J calls and clone size were taken over from that table, and D and trimming were inferred from the DNA. In this sample the table shows over 950,000 clones, 60% to 80% of which occur a single time. The ten largest clones add up to roughly 0.82% of the sample.

The chain was built from TRBV14 and TRBJ1-6, with no reliable assignment of the D segment. This TCR came from a man aged 18 to 29 in good health. Some clones in this sample may be carry-over from other donors' samples. The sequenced sample was memory CD4+ T cells from PBMCs. The cell subset or site label, as the study defines it: CD45RA-negative fraction. The CDR3 loop reads CASSQDLETPLHF. The DNA reads TGTGCCAGCAGCCAAGATTTGGAAACACCCCTCCACTTT.